This TCR beta chain was recovered during a study of early T cells in non-severe SARS-CoV-2 infection. Study overall: Bulk RNA taken from unsorted whole blood was sequenced, leaving chains unpaired. Study-wide points: Sequences matched to VDJdb favored anti-spike CD8 responses, while private and CD4 specificities were missed.

With V trimmed by 1 base and J by 7 bases, 5 bases remained unmatched. CDR3 length: 15 residues. CDR1 is SGHTA, CDR2 FQGNSA, per germline. This clonotype was picked up many times. What it binds is not known. Unique molecular identifiers were attached to individual cDNA molecules. Via MiXCR, TCRdb re-called the 5' RACE reads, giving one row per CDR3 protein. The sample has about 60,000 distinct CDR3 sequences, 5.6% seen once. This TCR derives from an adult who was a healthcare worker with PCR-confirmed SARS-CoV-2 infection or an uninfected control (not recorded which). The gene calls are TRBV7-2 and TRBJ2-2; TRBD1 agrees at 8 bases. Specimen: whole blood. The CDR3 is CASSLVQGVIGELFF. In DNA, the CDR3 is TGTGCCAGCAGCTTAGTACAGGGGGTTATCGGGGAGCTGTTTTTT. The full variable domain, completed using reference TRBV7-2 and TRBJ2-2, is GAGVSQSPSNKVTEKGKDVELRCDPISGHTALYWYRQSLGQGLEFLIYFQGNSAPDKSGLPSDRFSAERTGGSVSTLTIQRTQQEDSAVYLCASSLVQGVIGELFFGEGSRLTVL.